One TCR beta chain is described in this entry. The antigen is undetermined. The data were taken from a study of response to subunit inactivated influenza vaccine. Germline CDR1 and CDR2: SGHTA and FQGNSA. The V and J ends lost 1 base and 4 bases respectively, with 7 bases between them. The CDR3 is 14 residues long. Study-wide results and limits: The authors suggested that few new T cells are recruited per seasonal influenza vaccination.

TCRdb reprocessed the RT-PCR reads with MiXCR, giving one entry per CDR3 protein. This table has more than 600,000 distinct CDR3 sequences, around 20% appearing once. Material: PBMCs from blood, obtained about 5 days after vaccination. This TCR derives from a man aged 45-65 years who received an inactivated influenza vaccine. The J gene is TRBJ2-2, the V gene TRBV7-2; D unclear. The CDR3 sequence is CASSLGHSTGELFF. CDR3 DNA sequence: TGTGCCAGCAGCTTAGGACACTCCACCGGGGAGCTGTTTTTT.